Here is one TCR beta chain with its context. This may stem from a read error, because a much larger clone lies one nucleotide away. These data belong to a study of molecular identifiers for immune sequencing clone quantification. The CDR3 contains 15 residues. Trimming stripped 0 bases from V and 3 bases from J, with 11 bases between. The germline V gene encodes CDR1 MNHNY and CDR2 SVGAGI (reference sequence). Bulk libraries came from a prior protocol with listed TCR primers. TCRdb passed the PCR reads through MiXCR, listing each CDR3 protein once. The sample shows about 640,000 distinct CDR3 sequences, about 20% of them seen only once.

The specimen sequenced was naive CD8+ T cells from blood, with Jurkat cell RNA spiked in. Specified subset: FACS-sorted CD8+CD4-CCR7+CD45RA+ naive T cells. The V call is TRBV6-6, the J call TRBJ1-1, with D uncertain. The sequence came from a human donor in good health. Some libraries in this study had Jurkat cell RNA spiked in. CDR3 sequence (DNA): TGTGCCAGCAGTTACTCGAGCTTGGTGGACACTGAAGCTTTCTTT. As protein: CASSYSSLVDTEAFF.